This T cell receptor (beta chain) was recorded in a study of T cell repertoires in cytomegalovirus infection. Study overall: Selected CMV epitopes included recently identified HLA-C-restricted ones as well as well-studied HLA-B-restricted ones. Shared public TCR beta signatures pointed to both CMV infection and a matching HLA type.

Study results and caveats: Adding up the frequency of public TCR beta families identified people who carried CMV plus the relevant HLA. HLA-C-restricted CMV-specific TCR beta clonotypes prevailed in the ex vivo response.

The CDR3 loop spans 13 amino acids. The germline gives CDR1 SEHNR, CDR2 FQNEAQ (reference sequence). The V segment lost 5 bases and the J segment 6 bases; nucleotides outside the gene matches: 4. One entry per CDR3 protein, called by TCRdb with MiXCR from the reads. The profile shows approximately 470,000 distinct CDR3 sequences, about 44% of them singletons. Only a few counts were recorded for this clonotype. Antigen: not known. This chain connects TRBV7-9 to TRBJ1-1; TRBD1 matches 9 bases. The source was cultured PBMCs, collected from culture after CMV antigen stimulation. This clonotype originated in a human donor in good health (CMV status not recorded). Some clones in this sample may be carry-over from other donors' samples. CDR3: CASSGTGSAEAFF. The CDR3 DNA is TGTGCCAGCAGCGGGACAGGGTCCGCTGAAGCTTTCTTT.